This T cell receptor beta chain was profiled in a study of blood T cell repertoires in COVID-19. Across the study: Samples came from the United States, Italy and Spain, spanning acute and convalescent COVID-19. The analysed material was cDNA or gDNA that came from T cells, B-cell-depleted T cells, or PBMCs.

This clone was observed a handful of times. Clones were read by immunoSEQ multiplex PCR, and TCRdb kept only the in-frame ones, dropping some. The sample gives 210,000 or so clones, roughly 80% of which show up once; about 1.7% is in the top ten. Membership in each cohort depended on participant-reported clinical history. CDR1 is LNHNV, CDR2 YYDKDF, per germline (reference sequence). The CDR3 runs 14 residues. Between the trimmed V and J ends, which lost 0 bases and 8 bases, there was a span of 13 bases. The sequencing sample was made of PBMCs or T cells enriched from blood (not recorded which). The TCR comes from a man aged 55 to 69 who had recovered from COVID-19. This chain uses TRBV15 with TRBJ1-2; D unclear. CDR3 DNA: TGTGCCACCAGCAGAGATCGGACGGACTCGGGCTACACCTTC. Translated: CATSRDRTDSGYTF.